Described below is a single T cell receptor (beta chain) sequence and its context. Its target is unknown. Uncontrolled infection, other autoimmune disease, pregnancy or lactation barred patients from enrollment. Diagnosis rested on symptoms, serum thyroxine and TRAb, thyroid ultrasound, and orbital computed tomography. The PBMCs had their origin in more than 9.5 ml of fresh peripheral blood. Authors of the study amplified TCR beta CDR3 regions from RNA transcripts. The primer set for the first-round RT-PCR of the TCR CDR3 was HTBI. TCRdb analysed the multiplex PCR reads with MiXCR anew, one entry per CDR3 protein. Of 330,000 or so distinct CDR3 sequences in the sample, around a fifth are singletons; the top ten hold under 40%. The data belong to a study of T cells in Graves' hyperthyroidism and ophthalmopathy. Findings and limits, study-wide: Peripheral blood also featured most of the thyroid clonotypes expanded above 0.001.

The receptor was isolated from a man in his fifties or sixties with Graves' ophthalmopathy. The sequenced sample was blood.

CDR3 residues: CASSVSGSITGELFF. The CDR3 nucleotides are TGTGCCAGCAGCGTCTCCGGGTCAATCACCGGGGAGCTGTTTTTT. V is TRBV9 and J is TRBJ2-2; no definite D call. CDR1 SGDLS and CDR2 YYNGEE come from the germline V gene. CDR3 length: 15 residues. Trimming removed 2 bases from V and 4 bases from J, with 12 bases in between.